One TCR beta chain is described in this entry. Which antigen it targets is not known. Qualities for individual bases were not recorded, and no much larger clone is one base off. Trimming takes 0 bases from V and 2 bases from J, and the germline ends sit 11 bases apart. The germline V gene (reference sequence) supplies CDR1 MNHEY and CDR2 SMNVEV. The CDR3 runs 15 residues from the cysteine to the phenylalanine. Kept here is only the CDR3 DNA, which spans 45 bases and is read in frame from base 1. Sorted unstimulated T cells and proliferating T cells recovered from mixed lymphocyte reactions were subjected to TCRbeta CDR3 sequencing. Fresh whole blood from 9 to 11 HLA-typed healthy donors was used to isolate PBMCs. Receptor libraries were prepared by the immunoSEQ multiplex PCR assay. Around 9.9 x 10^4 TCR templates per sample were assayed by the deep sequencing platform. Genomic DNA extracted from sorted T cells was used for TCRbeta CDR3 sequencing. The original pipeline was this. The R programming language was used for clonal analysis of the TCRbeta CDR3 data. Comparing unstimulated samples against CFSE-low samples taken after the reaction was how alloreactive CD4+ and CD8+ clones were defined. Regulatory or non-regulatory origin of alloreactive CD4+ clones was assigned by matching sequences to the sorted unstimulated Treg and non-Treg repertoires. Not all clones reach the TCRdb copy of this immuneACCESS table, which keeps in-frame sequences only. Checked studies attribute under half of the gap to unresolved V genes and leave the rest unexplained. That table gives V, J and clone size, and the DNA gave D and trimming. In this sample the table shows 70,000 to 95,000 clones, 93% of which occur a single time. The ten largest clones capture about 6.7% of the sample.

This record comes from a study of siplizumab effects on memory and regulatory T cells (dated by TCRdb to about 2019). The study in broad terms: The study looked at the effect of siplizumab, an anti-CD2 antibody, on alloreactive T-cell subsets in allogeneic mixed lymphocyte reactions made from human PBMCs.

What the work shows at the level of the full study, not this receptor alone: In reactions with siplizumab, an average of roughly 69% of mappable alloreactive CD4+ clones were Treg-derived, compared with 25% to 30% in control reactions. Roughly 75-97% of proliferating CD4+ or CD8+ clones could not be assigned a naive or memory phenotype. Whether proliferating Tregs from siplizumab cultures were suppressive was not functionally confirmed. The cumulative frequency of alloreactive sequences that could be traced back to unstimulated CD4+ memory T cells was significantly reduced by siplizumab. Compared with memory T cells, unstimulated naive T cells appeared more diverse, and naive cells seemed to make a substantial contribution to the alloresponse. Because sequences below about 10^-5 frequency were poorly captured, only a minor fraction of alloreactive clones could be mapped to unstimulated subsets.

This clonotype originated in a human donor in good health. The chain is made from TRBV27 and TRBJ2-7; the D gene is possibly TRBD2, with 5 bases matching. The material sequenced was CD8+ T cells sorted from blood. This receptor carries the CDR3 CASSLSPGGTYEQYF. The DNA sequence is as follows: TGTGCCAGCAGTTTATCCCCCGGAGGTACCTACGAGCAGTACTTC.